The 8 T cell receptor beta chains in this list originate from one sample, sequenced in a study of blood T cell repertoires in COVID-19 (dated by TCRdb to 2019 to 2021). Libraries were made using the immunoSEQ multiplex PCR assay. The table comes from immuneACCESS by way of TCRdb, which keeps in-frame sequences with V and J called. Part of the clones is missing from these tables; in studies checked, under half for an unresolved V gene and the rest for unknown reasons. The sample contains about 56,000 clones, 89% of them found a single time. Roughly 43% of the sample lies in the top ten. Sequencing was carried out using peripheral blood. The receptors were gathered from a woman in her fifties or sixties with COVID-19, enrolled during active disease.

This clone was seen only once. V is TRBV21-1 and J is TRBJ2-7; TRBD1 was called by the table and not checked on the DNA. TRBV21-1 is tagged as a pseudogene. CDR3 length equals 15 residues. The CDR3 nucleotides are TGTGCCAGCAGCTTTTTCCTGAACAGGATTGACGAGCAGTACTTC. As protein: CASSFFLNRIDEQYF.

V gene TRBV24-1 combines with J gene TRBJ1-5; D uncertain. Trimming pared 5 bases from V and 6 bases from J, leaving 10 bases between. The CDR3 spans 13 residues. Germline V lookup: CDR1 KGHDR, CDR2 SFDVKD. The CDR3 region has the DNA TGTGCCACCAGTGCCCTGGAGGGTCAGCCCCAGCATTTT. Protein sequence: CATSALEGQPQHF.

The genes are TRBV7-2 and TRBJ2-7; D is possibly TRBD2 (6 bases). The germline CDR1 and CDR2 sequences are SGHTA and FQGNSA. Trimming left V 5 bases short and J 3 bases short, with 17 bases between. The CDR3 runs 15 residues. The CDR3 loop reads CASSPGDGGDYEQYF. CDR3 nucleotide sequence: TGTGCCAGCAGCCCTGGTGACGGCGGGGACTACGAGCAGTACTTC.

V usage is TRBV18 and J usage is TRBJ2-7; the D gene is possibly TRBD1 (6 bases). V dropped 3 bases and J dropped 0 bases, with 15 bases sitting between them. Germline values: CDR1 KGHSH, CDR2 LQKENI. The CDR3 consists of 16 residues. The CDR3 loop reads CASSPRQAISSYEQYF. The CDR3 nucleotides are TGTGCCAGCTCACCTCGACAGGCTATCTCCTCCTACGAGCAGTACTTC.

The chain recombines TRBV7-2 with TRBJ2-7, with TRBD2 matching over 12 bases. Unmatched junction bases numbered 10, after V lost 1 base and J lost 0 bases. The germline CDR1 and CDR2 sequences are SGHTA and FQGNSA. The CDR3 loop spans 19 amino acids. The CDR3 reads CASSLERFETSGSSYEQYF. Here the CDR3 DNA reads TGTGCCAGCAGCTTAGAGAGGTTTGAGACTAGCGGGAGCTCCTACGAGCAGTACTTC.

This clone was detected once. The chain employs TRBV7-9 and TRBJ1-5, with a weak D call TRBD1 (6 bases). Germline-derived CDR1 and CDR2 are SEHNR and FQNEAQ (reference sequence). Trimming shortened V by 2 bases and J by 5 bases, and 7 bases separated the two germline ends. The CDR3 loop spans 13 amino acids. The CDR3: CASSLTGYQPQHF. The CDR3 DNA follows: TGTGCCAGCAGCTTAACAGGGTATCAGCCCCAGCATTTT.

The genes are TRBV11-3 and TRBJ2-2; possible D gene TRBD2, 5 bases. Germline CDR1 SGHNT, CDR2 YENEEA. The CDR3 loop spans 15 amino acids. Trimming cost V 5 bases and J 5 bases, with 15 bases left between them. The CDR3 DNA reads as TGTGCCAGCAGCCCCCGGTGGGGAGCTACCGGGGAGCTGTTTTTT. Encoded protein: CASSPRWGATGELFF.

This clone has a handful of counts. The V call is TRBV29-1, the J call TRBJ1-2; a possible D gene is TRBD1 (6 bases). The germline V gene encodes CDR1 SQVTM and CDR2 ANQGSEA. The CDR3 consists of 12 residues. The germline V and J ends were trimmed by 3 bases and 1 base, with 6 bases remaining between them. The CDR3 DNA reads TGCAGCGTTGAGGACAGTAACTATGGCTACACCTTC. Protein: CSVEDSNYGYTF.